One sample yielded the 23 T cell receptor beta chains listed below, sequenced in a study of metastatic and nonmetastatic thyroid tumors. Patients underwent thyroid surgery, and none had received any treatment before it. TCRdb redid the clone calls on the PCR reads using MiXCR. The sample includes 30,000 to 40,000 clones, about 18% of them seen just once. Specimen: blood. The receptors shown here come from a male donor with papillary thyroid cancer or a benign thyroid nodule (not recorded which). Some clones in this sample may be carry-over from other donors' samples.

By share, this clone counts as medium-sized. The CDR3 DNA reads as TGTGCCAGCAGACCCCCGACGGGGGCGTACAATGAGCAGTTCTTC. Amino acid sequence: CASRPPTGAYNEQFF. V gene TRBV28 combines with J gene TRBJ2-1; the D call may be TRBD1 or TRBD2 (6 bases each). The CDR3 has 15 amino acids. Trimming took 6 bases from V and 4 from J, leaving 16 bases between them. Per germline, CDR1 MDHEN and CDR2 SYDVKM. Drawing the rest from reference TRBV28 and TRBJ2-1, the complete variable domain is DVKVTQSSRYLVKRTGEKVFLECVQDMDHENMFWYRQDPGLGLRLIYFSYDVKMKEKGDIPEGYSVSREKKERFSLILESASTNQTSMYLCASRPPTGAYNEQFFGPGTRLTVL.

This clone has just a few counts. The chain carries TRBV20-1 and TRBJ2-7; D possibly corresponds to TRBD1 (6 bases). V was cut by 3 bases and J by 7 bases, with 13 bases left in between. The CDR3 is made up of 12 amino acids. The germline gives CDR1 DFQATT, CDR2 SNEGSKA (reference sequence). The CDR3 DNA sequence: TGCAGTGCTAGCACCGGGCAGGGGGAGCAGTACTTC. Residues: CSASTGQGEQYF.

This clone was seen only a few times. The identical CDR3 is also encoded by other nucleotide sequences in the sample. The chain recombines TRBV6-1 with TRBJ2-6; D might be TRBD1 (5 bases). The CDR3 is made up of 17 amino acids. Germline V lookup: CDR1 MNHNS, CDR2 SASEGT. V was trimmed by 1 base and J by 0 bases, leaving 10 bases between them. This CDR3 reads CASSEDKGNSGANVLTF. CDR3 nucleotides: TGTGCCAGCAGTGAAGATAAGGGGAACTCTGGGGCCAACGTCCTGACTTTC.

This clone was recorded many times. This rearrangement joins TRBV4-2 to TRBJ2-1, with 11 bases fitting TRBD2. Germline-derived CDR1 and CDR2 are LGHNA and YNFKEQ. The CDR3 is made up of 16 amino acids. With 0 bases clipped from V and 4 bases from J, the junction kept 2 bases outside the gene matches. The CDR3 loop reads CASSQDGTSGYNEQFF. The CDR3 DNA sequence: TGTGCCAGCAGCCAAGATGGGACTAGCGGATACAATGAGCAGTTCTTC.

The gene calls are TRBV13 and TRBJ1-3; D is possibly TRBD1 (6 bases). V lost 3 bases and J 3 bases, leaving 12 bases between the germline ends. CDR3 size: 15 residues. Germline V lookup: CDR1 PRHDT, CDR2 FYEKMQ (reference sequence). CDR3 sequence (DNA): TGTGCCAGCAGCTTCACAGGGTTGGGTGGAAACACCATATATTTT. Translated, it gives CASSFTGLGGNTIYF.

This clone was counted many times. The chain couples TRBV7-3 to TRBJ2-7; 9 bases match TRBD2. Unmatched junction bases numbered 10, after V lost 5 bases and J lost 5 bases. Germline CDR1 and CDR2: SGHTA and FQGTGA. The CDR3 is made up of 15 amino acids. The CDR3 nucleotides are TGTGCCAGCAGCCTGGCGGGGGGGCCGAGGAACGAGCAGTACTTC. This encodes CASSLAGGPRNEQYF.

V is TRBV5-1 and J is TRBJ1-4, with D hard to call. The CDR3 has 15 residues. V lost 4 bases and J 3 bases, leaving 13 bases between the germline ends. The germline V gene has CDR1 SGHRS and CDR2 YFSETQ. In DNA form, the CDR3 reads TGCGCCAGCAGCGCCGTCGGGGAAGCTAATGAAAAACTGTTTTTT. Amino acids: CASSAVGEANEKLFF.

This clone was seen at least ten times. The V gene is TRBV20-1, the J gene TRBJ2-1; possibly TRBD2 for D (6 bases). The CDR3 contains 15 residues. V was clipped by 1 base and J by 2 bases, with 12 bases between them. Looked up from germline, CDR1 is DFQATT and CDR2 is SNEGSKA (reference sequence). Written as DNA, the CDR3 is TGCAGTGCTAGAGTTTTCGGGGGAGCCTACAATGAGCAGTTCTTC. Residues: CSARVFGGAYNEQFF.

V usage is TRBV7-8 and J usage is TRBJ2-7, with unresolved D. Trimming shortened V by 5 bases and J by 3 bases, and 14 bases separated the two germline ends. Germline lookup yields CDR1 SGHVS and CDR2 FQNEAQ. This CDR3 has 14 amino acids. In DNA, the CDR3 is TGTGCCAGCAGCCCGGAAGTTGTGGACTACGAGCAGTACTTC. Translating it yields CASSPEVVDYEQYF.

Only a few counts were recorded for this clone. The chain has TRBV19 and TRBJ1-5, with TRBD1 identical over 8 bases. J lost 6 bases, V lost 7 bases, and 8 bases had no gene match. This CDR3 has 14 residues. Germline assignment: CDR1 LNHDA and CDR2 SQIVND (reference sequence). The CDR3 DNA reads TGTGCCAGTATCACGACAGGGGTCGGTCAGCCCCAGCATTTT. Translating gives CASITTGVGQPQHF.

The chain recombines TRBV5-1 with TRBJ2-5; D is uncertain. The V end was cut by 4 bases, the J end by 4 bases, with 17 bases between. The CDR3 runs 15 residues. Germline CDR1 reads SGHRS; CDR2 reads YFSETQ. The CDR3 region is CASSPESTKGETQYF. The CDR3 bases are TGCGCCAGCAGCCCCGAGTCGACGAAGGGAGAGACCCAGTACTTC.

This clone was seen ten or more times. A single base separates this from a much larger clone, so it may be a read error. The chain links TRBV6-4 to TRBJ1-2; the D is unclear. V shed 5 bases and J shed 7 bases, with 11 bases lying between them. The germline gives CDR1 MRHNA, CDR2 SNTAGT. The CDR3 covers 12 residues. CDR3 DNA sequence: TGTGCCAGCAGTTACGGAGGCTGTGGCTACACCTTC. Protein sequence: CASSYGGCGYTF.

The table lists this clone with a few counts. This chain uses TRBV12-3 or TRBV12-4 with TRBJ1-2, with a possible D match to TRBD1 (5 bases). Trimming removed 3 bases at V and 4 bases at J, with 12 bases between. The CDR3 is made up of 14 amino acids. CDR3 in amino acids: CASSLRGSGYGYTF. Written as DNA, the CDR3 is TGTGCCAGCAGTTTGCGGGGGAGCGGCTATGGCTACACCTTC.

The rearrangement uses TRBV20-1 and TRBJ2-3; D is possibly TRBD2 (7 bases). V lost 1 base to trimming and J lost 0 bases, with 14 bases between them. From germline, CDR1 is DFQATT and CDR2 SNEGSKA (reference sequence). The length of the CDR3 is 16 residues. The CDR3 DNA reads as TGCAGTGCTAGAGTCCTGAGCGGGACAAGCACAGATACGCAGTATTTT. Its translation: CSARVLSGTSTDTQYF.

The chain uses TRBV19 and TRBJ2-2; D unclear. CDR3 length equals 15 residues. Germline CDR1 is LNHDA and CDR2 is SQIVND (reference sequence). V was clipped by 5 bases and J by 1 base, with 11 bases between them. The CDR3 DNA is TGTGCCAGTAGTGTAGTAAGAGTGAACACCGGGGAGCTGTTTTTT. Amino acids: CASSVVRVNTGELFF.

The chain uses TRBV28 and TRBJ1-5; D perhaps matches TRBD1 (5 bases). This CDR3 comprises 14 residues. In germline, CDR1 is MDHEN, CDR2 SYDVKM. Deletions cut 6 bases from V and 9 bases from J, with 18 bases between. This CDR3 is CASSPLLGVSPQHF. CDR3 sequence (DNA): TGTGCCAGCAGCCCACTTTTAGGGGTTTCGCCCCAGCATTTT.

With respect to this clone: The junction shows a germline mismatch at one end, possibly a read error. J is TRBJ2-5 and V is TRBV7-7, with 11 bases aligning to TRBD2. The CDR3 is 16 amino acids. Germline assignment: CDR1 SSHAT and CDR2 FNYEAQ (reference sequence). The CDR3 DNA sequence: TGTGCTAGCAGCCCATCGACTAGCGGGACGGAAGAGACCCAGTACTTC. Translating gives CASSPSTSGTEETQYF. The variable domain in full, with the rest retrieved from reference TRBV7-7 and TRBJ2-5, is GAGVSQSPRYKVTKRGQDVTLRCDPISSHATLYWYQQALGQGPEFLTYFNYEAQPDKSGLPSDRFSAERPEGSISTLTIQRTEQRDSAMYRCASSPSTSGTEETQYFGPGTRLLVL.

Many counts were recorded for this clone. The CDR3 loop reads CASSPGGQANTEAFF. The CDR3 coding sequence is TGTGCCAGCAGCCCGGGAGGACAGGCGAACACTGAAGCTTTCTTT. V and J are TRBV7-8 and TRBJ1-1; 7 bases agree with TRBD1. J gave up 1 base and V 5 bases, and 7 bases lay outside the gene matches. Germline lookup yields CDR1 SGHVS and CDR2 FQNEAQ. The CDR3 totals 15 residues. Based on the CDR3 plus reference TRBV7-8 and TRBJ1-1, the full variable domain is GAGVSQSPRYKVAKRGQDVALRCDPISGHVSLFWYQQALGQGPEFLTYFQNEAQLDKSGLPSDRFFAERPEGSVSTLKIQRTQQEDSAVYLCASSPGGQANTEAFFGQGTRLTVV.

This clone is medium-sized in the sample. J is TRBJ2-2 and V is TRBV28; TRBD2 aligns across 8 bases. V gave up 9 bases and J gave up 4 bases; unmatched junction bases: 7. The germline CDR1 and CDR2 sequences are MDHEN and SYDVKM. The CDR3 length is 14 residues. This CDR3 reads CASSMAGGTGELFF. In DNA form, the CDR3 reads TGTGCCAGTAGTATGGCGGGGGGCACCGGGGAGCTGTTTTTT.

This clone has ten or more counts. The rearrangement uses TRBV24-1 and TRBJ2-5; D is perhaps TRBD2 (5 bases). Trimming pared 7 bases from V and 1 base from J, leaving 9 bases between. The length of the CDR3 is 13 residues. In germline, CDR1 is KGHDR, CDR2 SFDVKD. For the CDR3, the DNA is TGTGCCACCAGCGAGCGGATCCAAGAGACCCAGTACTTC. This translates into CATSERIQETQYF.

CDR3 in amino acids: CASSLVWISGLAGELFF. The CDR3 DNA is TGTGCCAGCAGCTTGGTTTGGATTTCAGGGTTGGCCGGGGAGCTGTTTTTT. The chain combines TRBV11-2 with TRBJ2-2; TRBD1 might be the D (5 bases). The germline V and J ends were trimmed by 3 bases and 6 bases, with 20 bases remaining between them. Germline V CDR1 and CDR2: SGHAT, FQNNGV. This CDR3 has 17 residues.

The V call is TRBV30, the J call TRBJ2-1, with 10 nucleotides matching TRBD2. The CDR3 extends over 14 amino acids. CDR1 is GTSNPN and CDR2 is SVGIG in the germline V gene (reference sequence). V was pared by 4 bases and J by 6 bases, with 6 bases of the junction left unmatched. The CDR3 DNA reads TGTGCCTGGATTTCTAGCGGGAGTATCAATGAGCAGTTCTTC. Translation: CAWISSGSINEQFF.

In regard to this clone: A much larger clone sits a single nucleotide away, making a read error possible. This same CDR3 is encoded by further DNA sequences in the sample. This chain connects TRBV5-6 to TRBJ2-3; tentative D call: TRBD1 (5 bases). Trimming took 4 bases from V and 2 from J, leaving 8 bases between them. The V gene's germline CDR1 is SGHDT and CDR2 YYEEEE. The CDR3 is 13 amino acids. DNA for the CDR3: TGTGCCAGCAGCCCAGGGATCACAGATACGCAGTATTTT. This translates into CASSPGITDTQYF.